This TCR beta chain was identified in a study of blood T cell repertoires in COVID-19 (dated by TCRdb to 2020 to 2021). For the wider study: Collaborator samples came from the United States, Italy and Spain and covered acute and convalescent phases of COVID-19. Subjects who had been exposed to COVID-19, were actively infected with it, or had recovered from it provided the deeply sampled blood TCRbeta repertoires that made up the dataset. The repertoires were made available in a free public database intended to serve as a resource for research on the immune response to SARS-CoV-2. The samples were drawn from two sources: the first 160 participants of the ongoing ImmuneRACE study, and 1,200 or so subjects contributed by 6 global collaborators. The material from the prospective study consisted of cDNA or gDNA derived from T cells, B-cell-depleted T cells, or PBMCs. HLA class I and class II types, where available, came from metadata supplied by the sample provider rather than from assay-based typing. Nearly every sample came with metadata listing a de-identified subject ID, COVID-19 status, age in years and sex.

Each collaborating institution followed its own protocols to collect whole blood in K2EDTA tubes. Collaborator samples were shipped for TCRbeta analysis as frozen whole blood, isolated PBMCs, or DNA extracted from either sample type. The immunoSEQ Assay, a bias-controlled multiplex PCR, was used to amplify TCRbeta CDR3 regions from genomic DNA. For the original study's pipeline: Within the assay, amplification of reference gene primers was used to estimate how many nucleated cells each sample contained. To quantify the absolute abundance of each unique TCRbeta CDR3 rearrangement, sequence reads were collapsed and filtered. Productive Simpson clonality was computed per sample as the square root of Simpson's diversity index over productive rearrangements. Here the immuneACCESS table is served through TCRdb, limited to in-frame sequences with V and J called. Missing clones are a known gap in these copies; in checked studies unresolved V genes cover under half, and the rest lacks a known reason. The V and J calls and clone size are taken from that table; D and trimming were inferred from the DNA. Here the sample has some 150,000 clones; 70% to 90% occur a single time. The ten largest clones add up to almost 8.5% of the sample.

What the research found in general, with its limitations: How much clinical and demographic metadata was included differed by source and by participant, and the metadata was provided uncurated.

A word on this clone: Its antigen specificity is not known. Base qualities are not provided; no much larger clone lies one nucleotide away.

Trimming costs V 10 bases and J 2 bases, and their ends lie 17 bases apart. CDR3 length: 14 amino acids, cysteine to phenylalanine. Only CDR3 DNA is held: 42 bases, read in frame from base 1. CDR1 and CDR2, looked up from the germline V gene, are MNHEY and SVGAGI. The specimen was peripheral blood. The source is a woman in her sixties with acute or convalescent COVID-19. This chain joins TRBV6-5 to TRBJ1-1; perhaps TRBD1 is the D gene, with 6 bases matching. In nucleotides, the sequence is TGTGCCACCCGGACAGTCGGAACTAACACTGAAGCTTTCTTT. Its translation is CATRTVGTNTEAFF.